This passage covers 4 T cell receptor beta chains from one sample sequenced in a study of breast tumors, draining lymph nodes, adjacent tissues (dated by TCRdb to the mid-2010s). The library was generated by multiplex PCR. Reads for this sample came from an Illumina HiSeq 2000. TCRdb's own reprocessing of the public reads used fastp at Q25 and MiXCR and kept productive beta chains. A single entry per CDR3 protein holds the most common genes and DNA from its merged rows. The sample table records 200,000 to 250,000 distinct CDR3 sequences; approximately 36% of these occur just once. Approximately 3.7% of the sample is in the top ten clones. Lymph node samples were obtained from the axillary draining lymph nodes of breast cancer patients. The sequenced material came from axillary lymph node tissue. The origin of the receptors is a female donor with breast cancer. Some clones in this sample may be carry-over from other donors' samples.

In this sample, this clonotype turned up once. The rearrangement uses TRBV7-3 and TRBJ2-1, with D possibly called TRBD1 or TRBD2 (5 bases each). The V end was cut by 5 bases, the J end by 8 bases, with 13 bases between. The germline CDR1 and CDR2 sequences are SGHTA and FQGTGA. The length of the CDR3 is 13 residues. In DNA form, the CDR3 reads TGTGCCAGCAGCACGGGACCTGACTATGAGCAGTTCTTC. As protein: CASSTGPDYEQFF.

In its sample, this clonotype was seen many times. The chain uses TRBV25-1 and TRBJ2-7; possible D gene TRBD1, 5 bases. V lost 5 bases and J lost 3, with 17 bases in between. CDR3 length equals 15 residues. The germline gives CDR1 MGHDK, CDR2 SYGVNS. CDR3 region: CASSPWTPSNYEQYF. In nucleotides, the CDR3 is TGTGCCAGCAGTCCCTGGACACCCTCCAACTACGAGCAGTACTTC.

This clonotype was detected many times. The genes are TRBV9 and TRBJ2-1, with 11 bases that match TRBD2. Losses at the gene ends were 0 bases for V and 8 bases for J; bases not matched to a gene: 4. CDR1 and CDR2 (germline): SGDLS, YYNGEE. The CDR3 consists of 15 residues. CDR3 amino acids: CASSVVAGGLYEQFF. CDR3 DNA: TGTGCCAGCAGCGTAGTAGCGGGGGGGCTCTATGAGCAGTTCTTC.

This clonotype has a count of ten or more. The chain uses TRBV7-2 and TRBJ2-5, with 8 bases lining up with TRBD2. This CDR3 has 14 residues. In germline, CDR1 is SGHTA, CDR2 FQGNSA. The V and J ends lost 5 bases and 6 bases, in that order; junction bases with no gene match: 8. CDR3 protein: CASSHGTRGQTQYF. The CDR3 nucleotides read TGTGCCAGCAGCCATGGGACTAGGGGCCAGACCCAGTACTTC.